Listed below are T cell receptor beta chains from one sample, sequenced in a study of shared clonotypes between healthy human individuals. Only in-frame clones appear in the TCRdb table, and some are missing; sequencing was by immunoSEQ multiplex PCR. The sample carries approximately 1.5 million clones, less than 99% recorded once. The sample taken for sequencing was naive CD4+ T cells sorted from blood. These receptors were collected from a man in his thirties or forties in good health. Each CDR3 is given with its conserved first and last residue. A D gene is named only where the DNA matches it firmly. Size tells how often a clone was seen (once, few, many) or the class of an expanded clone, and some rows leave it out.

v_call	d_call	j_call	cdr3_length	clone_size	cdr3_nt	cdr3_aa
TRBV29-1	TRBD1	TRBJ2-1	12	-	TGCAGCGTAATTACAGGGGTCAATGAGCAGTTCTTC	CSVITGVNEQFF
TRBV6-5	TRBD1	TRBJ2-6	15	-	TGTGCCAGCAGGAAACAGGGGAGCGGGGCCAACGTCCTGACTTTC	CASRKQGSGANVLTF
TRBV6-6	TRBD1	TRBJ1-5	14	-	TGTGCCAGCAGTCTGGGACAGGGGGATCAGCCCCAGCATTTT	CASSLGQGDQPQHF
TRBV7-9	-	TRBJ2-7	12	once	TGTGCCAGCAGCTTAGTAATTTACGAGCAGTACTTC	CASSLVIYEQYF
TRBV28	-	TRBJ2-1	12	-	TGTGCCAGCAGTTTCACGGTGAATGAGCAGTTCTTC	CASSFTVNEQFF
TRBV2	TRBD2	TRBJ2-2	21	-	TGTGCCAGCAGTGAAGCTAAGGGTAATAGCGGGAGGGCCAGGAACACCGGGGAGCTGTTTTTT	CASSEAKGNSGRARNTGELFF
TRBV5-4	-	TRBJ2-1	16	-	TGTGCCAGCAGCTTGCCAAGCGGGCAATCCTACAATGAGCAGTTCTTC	CASSLPSGQSYNEQFF
TRBV7-2	-	TRBJ2-3	15	-	TGTGCCAGCAGCCGACAGCGGGTAATCACAGATACGCAGTATTTT	CASSRQRVITDTQYF
TRBV11-3	-	TRBJ1-3	15	-	TGTGCCAGCAGCTCAGCCGGGGATGCTGGAAACACCATATATTTT	CASSSAGDAGNTIYF
TRBV5-4	-	TRBJ1-2	16	-	TGTGCCAGCAGCCTAACAAAGGGGTCGACTAACTATGGCTACACCTTC	CASSLTKGSTNYGYTF
TRBV30	-	TRBJ2-1	15	-	TGTGCCTGGAGTCAGACTCACTCAGTTGTCAATGAGCAGTTCTTC	CAWSQTHSVVNEQFF
TRBV18	TRBD1	TRBJ2-1	17	-	TGTGCCAGCTCACCGTACGGACAGGGGGCGGAATACAATGAGCAGTTCTTC	CASSPYGQGAEYNEQFF
TRBV10-1	TRBD1	TRBJ2-7	15	-	TGCGCCAGCAGTCGTGGGACAGGGGAAGGTTACGAGCAGTACTTC	CASSRGTGEGYEQYF
TRBV18	TRBD2	TRBJ2-1	15	-	TGTGCCAGCTCACCGAAATGGACTAGCTACAATGAGCAGTTCTTC	CASSPKWTSYNEQFF
TRBV5-1	-	TRBJ2-3	18	-	TGCGCCAGCAGCTTGGCCGATAGAGCGGGCATTAGCACAGATACGCAGTATTTT	CASSLADRAGISTDTQYF
TRBV5-1	-	TRBJ2-7	14	-	TGCGCCAGCAGCTTGGATCCCGGGTCCTACGAGCAGTACTTC	CASSLDPGSYEQYF
TRBV27	-	TRBJ2-1	14	-	TGTGCCAGCACCCCCCAATTATGGGGCGATGAGCAGTTCTTC	CASTPQLWGDEQFF
TRBV12-5	-	TRBJ2-1	15	-	TGTGCTAGTGGTTTAGGGACCGCAACCTACAATGAGCAGTTCTTC	CASGLGTATYNEQFF
TRBV18	-	TRBJ1-5	21	-	TGTGCCAGCTCACTAACTCCCCTCGCGCTACAGGGAAATAGGAGCAATCAGCCCCAGCATTTT	CASSLTPLALQGNRSNQPQHF
TRBV5-1	TRBD1	TRBJ2-6	22	once	TGCGCCAGCAGCGAGGGGGCCCTGGAAACCCGGGGTGCAAACTCTGGGGCCAACGTCCTGACTTTC	CASSEGALETRGANSGANVLTF
TRBV9	TRBD1	TRBJ2-2	17	-	TGTGCCAGCAGCGTACGAAGGGACAGGGGGGGCACCGGGGAGCTGTTTTTT	CASSVRRDRGGTGELFF
TRBV11-2	-	TRBJ2-3	13	-	TGTGCCAGCAGCGGTAATGCCTTAGATACGCAGTATTTT	CASSGNALDTQYF
TRBV4-1	TRBD2	TRBJ2-5	17	once	TGCGCCAGCAGCCAAACCATTCTAGCGGGAGCTTGGGAGACCCAGTACTTC	CASSQTILAGAWETQYF
TRBV29-1	TRBD2	TRBJ2-7	13	-	TGCAGCGTTGGACTAGCGATCTCCTACGAGCAGTACTTC	CSVGLAISYEQYF
TRBV5-6	-	TRBJ2-4	14	-	TGTGCCAGCAGCTATCGGGCGGCCAAAAACATTCAGTACTTC	CASSYRAAKNIQYF
TRBV5-1	TRBD2	TRBJ2-3	18	-	TGCGCCAGCAGCTTGGGACTAGCGGGGAGAAGGGTCACAGATACGCAGTATTTT	CASSLGLAGRRVTDTQYF